Each of the 26 T cell receptor beta chains below was sequenced from the same sample in a study of CD4 T cells in relation to SARS-CoV-2 and coronaviruses. Unexposed donor CD4+ T cells date from about 2011-2018, before the COVID-19 pandemic. The cells were cultured for about ten days before CD4+ T cells were isolated. Clones were sequenced by immunoSEQ multiplex PCR, and TCRdb holds only the in-frame ones, with some missing. The repertoire consists of some 19,000 clones, with 60% to 75% occurring once and the leading ten covering 30%. Which antigens these TCRs recognize remains unknown. The specimen was CD4+ T cells from PBMCs, cultured in vitro. The receptors shown here come from a human donor in good health.

This clone came up a few times. The J gene is TRBJ2-6, the V gene TRBV28, with a tentative D call TRBD2 (6 bases). Germline-derived CDR1 and CDR2 are MDHEN and SYDVKM. Trimming removed 6 bases at V and 1 base at J, with 22 bases between. The CDR3 has 19 amino acids. The CDR3 here is CASSPDGQEGFSGANVLTF. The CDR3 DNA follows: TGTGCCAGCAGCCCCGATGGTCAGGAGGGGTTTTCTGGGGCCAACGTCCTGACTTTC.

This clone was seen only once. J is TRBJ2-6 and V is TRBV18; D is perhaps TRBD1 (5 bases). V shed 0 bases and J shed 2 bases, with 5 bases lying between them. The CDR3 is 15 amino acids. Germline CDR1 reads KGHSH; CDR2 reads LQKENI. The CDR3 reads CASSPPGAGANVLTF. The CDR3 bases are TGTGCCAGCTCACCACCAGGGGCTGGGGCCAACGTCCTGACTTTC.

The chain joins TRBV5-1 to TRBJ1-2, with 9 bases aligning to TRBD1. Losses at the gene ends were 2 bases for V and 3 bases for J; bases not matched to a gene: 5. Germline CDR1 is SGHRS and CDR2 is YFSETQ. The CDR3 has 15 residues. CDR3 bases: TGCGCCAGCAGCTTTGGGGACAGGGACCACTATGGCTACACCTTC. Translating it yields CASSFGDRDHYGYTF.

The gene calls are TRBV7-3 and TRBJ2-1; 9 nucleotides line up with TRBD2. V trimming: 1 base; J trimming: 7 bases; junction bases outside the gene matches: 5. CDR3 length equals 15 residues. CDR1 is SGHTA, CDR2 FQGTGA, per germline. The CDR3 protein is CASSLIAGVGNEQFF. The CDR3 coding sequence is TGTGCCAGCAGCTTAATAGCGGGAGTAGGGAATGAGCAGTTCTTC.

The chain uses TRBV18 and TRBJ2-1, with TRBD1 matching 8 bases. The V gene's germline CDR1 is KGHSH and CDR2 LQKENI. V shed 0 bases, J shed 6 bases, and the junction held 13 bases outside the gene matches. CDR3 size: 18 residues. The CDR3 loop reads CASSPPGRGAGGFNEQFF. The DNA of the CDR3 is TGTGCCAGCTCACCACCGGGAAGGGGGGCAGGGGGCTTCAATGAGCAGTTCTTC.

The V and J genes are TRBV7-6 and TRBJ2-7; 11 nucleotides align to TRBD2. Germline V gene lookup returns CDR1 SGHVS and CDR2 FNYEAQ. The CDR3 sequence is 15 residues long. V lost 5 bases and J lost 3; bases outside the gene matches: 6. The CDR3 is CASSRTGLADYEQYF. CDR3 nucleotides: TGTGCCAGCAGCCGAACGGGACTAGCGGACTACGAGCAGTACTTC.

The chain employs TRBV11-3 and TRBJ2-1; no definite D call. CDR1 SGHNT and CDR2 YENEEA come from the germline V gene. The length of the CDR3 is 16 residues. V shed 5 bases and J shed 0 bases, with 14 bases lying between them. The CDR3 DNA reads as TGTGCCAGCAGCGCACGAAGACGGAGCTCCTACAATGAGCAGTTCTTC. This translates into CASSARRRSSYNEQFF. The variable domain in full, with the rest retrieved from reference TRBV11-3 and TRBJ2-1, is EAGVVQSPRYKIIEKKQPVAFWCNPISGHNTLYWYLQNLGQGPELLIRYENEEAVDDSQLPKDRFSAERLKGVDSTLKIQPAELGDSAVYLCASSARRRSSYNEQFFGPGTRLTVL.

CDR3 region: CASSTEGNYGYTF. The CDR3 DNA sequence: TGCGCCAGCAGCACAGAGGGAAACTATGGCTACACCTTC. This chain connects TRBV10-2 to TRBJ1-2, with no clear D. Trimming took 6 bases from V and 2 from J, leaving 10 bases between them. The CDR3 is 13 amino acids. The V gene's germline CDR1 is WSHSY and CDR2 SAAADI.

The chain joins TRBV6-6 to TRBJ1-4; TRBD1 is a possible D gene (6 bases). The CDR3 is 13 residues long. The germline CDR1 and CDR2 sequences are MNHNY and SVGAGI (reference sequence). The germline V and J ends were trimmed by 4 bases and 8 bases, with 11 bases remaining between them. CDR3 sequence: CASSSRGGEKLFF. The CDR3 DNA reads TGTGCCAGCAGTTCCAGGGGTGGGGAAAAACTGTTTTTT.

The chain carries TRBV3-1 (or the pseudogene TRBV3-2) and TRBJ2-2; no clear D gene. This CDR3 has 12 amino acids. Trimming stripped 3 bases from V and 10 bases from J, with 9 bases between. Germline V gene lookup returns CDR1 LGHDT and CDR2 YNNKEL (reference sequence). Here the CDR3 DNA reads TGTGCCAGCAGCCAGATCCGAACGGAGCTGTTTTTT. This encodes CASSQIRTELFF.

This chain joins TRBV9 and TRBJ2-2; the match to TRBD2 covers 7 bases. CDR3 length: 16 residues. V shed 0 bases, J shed 6 bases, and the junction held 8 bases outside the gene matches. Germline lookup yields CDR1 SGDLS and CDR2 YYNGEE. The CDR3 region has the DNA TGTGCCAGCAGCGTAGGGGGCGGGGGAGGTCCCGGGGAGCTGTTTTTT. This translates into CASSVGGGGGPGELFF.

The CDR3 DNA is TGTGCCAGCAGTTCGGGCGCCGGGGAGCTGTTTTTT. Translated: CASSSGAGELFF. The V and J genes are TRBV6-5 and TRBJ2-2; D remains ambiguous. The CDR3 extends over 12 amino acids. Per germline, CDR1 MNHEY and CDR2 SVGAGI. Trimming shortened V by 4 bases and J by 6 bases, and 6 bases separated the two germline ends.

The V call is TRBV19, the J call TRBJ2-7, with 9 bases lining up with TRBD2. With V trimmed by 3 bases and J by 1 base, 7 bases remained unmatched. The germline gives CDR1 LNHDA, CDR2 SQIVND (reference sequence). This CDR3 spans 16 amino acids. The CDR3 reads CASSISGSVRSYEQYF. CDR3 nucleotides: TGTGCCAGTAGTATTAGCGGGAGCGTTCGATCCTACGAGCAGTACTTC.

V is TRBV24-1 and J is TRBJ2-7; TRBD1 matches at 11 bases. The CDR3 is 15 residues long. The V gene end was trimmed by 4 bases and the J gene end by 4 bases; junction bases not matched to a gene: 5. Per the germline V gene, CDR1 is KGHDR and CDR2 is SFDVKD. The CDR3 coding sequence is TGTGCCACCAGTGAGGGGACAGGGGGGATGTACGAGCAGTACTTC. This gives the protein CATSEGTGGMYEQYF.

This clone was found a few times. The chain uses TRBV6-5 and TRBJ2-1; no firm D call. Germline V gene sequence: CDR1 MNHEY, CDR2 SVGAGI. The CDR3 runs 14 residues. Between the trimmed V and J ends, which lost 2 bases and 4 bases, there was a span of 9 bases. CDR3 in DNA: TGTGCCAGCAGTTACGACCTGAGGTACAATGAGCAGTTCTTC. Translating gives CASSYDLRYNEQFF.

The chain combines TRBV9 with TRBJ1-2, with D possibly TRBD1 on 6 matching bases. This CDR3 is built from 16 residues. Trimming removed 3 bases at V and 8 bases at J, with 23 bases between. Germline CDR1 reads SGDLS; CDR2 reads YYNGEE. The CDR3 spells CASSALIQGRRRGYTF. CDR3 coding DNA: TGTGCCAGCAGCGCCCTGATACAGGGACGCCGAAGGGGCTACACCTTC.

The genes are TRBV9 and TRBJ2-5; D is ambiguous. Trimming stripped 0 bases from V and 2 bases from J, with 14 bases between. Germline CDR1 reads SGDLS; CDR2 reads YYNGEE. The length of the CDR3 is 16 residues. CDR3: CASSVGPRVGQETQYF. The DNA for the CDR3 is TGTGCCAGCAGCGTAGGACCACGGGTGGGACAAGAGACCCAGTACTTC. Based on the CDR3 plus reference TRBV9 and TRBJ2-5, the full variable domain is DSGVTQTPKHLITATGQRVTLRCSPRSGDLSVYWYQQSLDQGLQFLIQYYNGEERAKGNILERFSAQQFPDLHSELNLSSLELGDSALYFCASSVGPRVGQETQYFGPGTRLLVL.

The chain carries TRBV6-2 or TRBV6-3 and TRBJ2-7; no clear D gene. The germline gives CDR1 MNHEY, CDR2 SVGEGT. This CDR3 has 12 amino acids. The germline V and J ends were trimmed by 4 bases and 6 bases, with 10 bases remaining between them. The CDR3 sequence: CASSSPRTEQYF. CDR3 sequence (DNA): TGTGCCAGCAGTTCTCCAAGAACCGAGCAGTACTTC.

This clone was counted a few times. V and J are TRBV6-5 and TRBJ1-5; tentatively, D is TRBD1 (6 bases). V was cut by 7 bases and J by 1 base, with 14 bases left in between. Germline V lookup: CDR1 MNHEY, CDR2 SVGAGI. CDR3 length equals 15 residues. This chain's CDR3 is CASTGGGVSNQPQHF. Written as DNA, the CDR3 is TGTGCCAGCACAGGAGGGGGTGTGAGCAATCAGCCCCAGCATTTT.

The V call is TRBV6-1, the J call TRBJ1-6, with 8 bases identical to TRBD1. The CDR3 loop spans 15 amino acids. Per germline, CDR1 MNHNS and CDR2 SASEGT. V dropped 2 bases and J dropped 10; count of bases not matched to a gene: 7. CDR3 loop: CASSERAGGSSPLHF. The CDR3 DNA reads as TGTGCCAGCAGTGAACGGGCAGGGGGCTCGTCACCCCTCCACTTT.

This chain connects TRBV29-1 to TRBJ2-3, with D perhaps TRBD2 (6 bases). The V and J ends lost 5 bases and 0 bases respectively, with 15 bases between them. Per the germline V gene, CDR1 is SQVTM and CDR2 is ANQGSEA. This CDR3 has 15 amino acids. This chain's CDR3 is CSVSPGGTSTDTQYF. The CDR3 nucleotides are TGCAGCGTTTCCCCTGGCGGGACTAGCACAGATACGCAGTATTTT.

The chain has TRBV24-1 and TRBJ1-1; D remains ambiguous. This CDR3 region has 13 residues. V lost 7 bases to trimming and J lost 5 bases, with 13 bases between them. Germline V gene sequence: CDR1 KGHDR, CDR2 SFDVKD. The CDR3 sequence is CATRSYAETEAFF. The CDR3 region has the DNA TGTGCCACCAGGTCTTACGCGGAGACTGAAGCTTTCTTT.

DNA for the CDR3: TGTGCCAGCAGTGAATTTGATAGCAATCAGCCCCAGCATTTT. The encoded protein is CASSEFDSNQPQHF. The V gene is TRBV25-1, the J gene TRBJ1-5, with D hard to call. CDR1 MGHDK and CDR2 SYGVNS come from the germline V gene. Trimming removed 1 base from V and 0 bases from J, with 4 bases in between. The CDR3 consists of 14 residues.

The chain combines TRBV7-3 with TRBJ2-2; D call uncertain. Between the trimmed V and J ends, which lost 4 bases and 1 base, there was a span of 13 bases. This CDR3 comprises 16 residues. In germline, CDR1 is SGHTA, CDR2 FQGTGA. The CDR3 region is CASSSHSIKNTGELFF. CDR3 in DNA: TGTGCCAGCAGCTCACACTCTATCAAGAACACCGGGGAGCTGTTTTTT.

This chain connects TRBV12-5 to TRBJ2-5; 10 bases match TRBD2. The CDR3 extends over 20 amino acids. CDR1 and CDR2 from the germline V gene are LGHNT and FRNRAP. V gave up 3 bases and J gave up 1 base; unmatched junction bases: 17. The CDR3 DNA reads as TGTGCTAGTGGTTTTTTTAACGTTTTAAGACTAGCGGGTGTCCAAGAGACCCAGTACTTC. Translating it yields CASGFFNVLRLAGVQETQYF.

CDR3 sequence: CATRGQGGEPQHF. CDR3 coding DNA: TGTGCCACCAGAGGACAGGGAGGTGAGCCCCAGCATTTT. The chain joins TRBV24-1 to TRBJ1-5, with 8 positions matching TRBD1. This CDR3 region has 13 residues. Germline CDR1 KGHDR, CDR2 SFDVKD. Trimming cost V 7 bases and J 8 bases; bases outside gene matches: 6.